These 12 T cell receptor beta chains were all obtained from the same sample, sequenced in a study of blood T cell repertoires in COVID-19. The assay was immunoSEQ multiplex PCR, and TCRdb's table has in-frame clones only and misses some. The sample has around 150,000 clones, 85% seen once. Sequenced material: peripheral blood. These receptors were collected from a human donor with acute or convalescent COVID-19. The donor label of this sample is uncertain.

The table lists this clone with a count of one. The rearrangement joins TRBV20-1 to TRBJ1-2; 7 bases map to TRBD1. J was trimmed by 8 bases and V by 2 bases; bases with no gene match: 2. CDR3 size: 11 residues. Germline loops: CDR1 DFQATT, CDR2 SNEGSKA (reference sequence). This CDR3 is CSARRGGGYTF. The CDR3 DNA follows: TGCAGTGCTAGAAGAGGGGGCGGCTACACCTTC.

This chain connects TRBV7-3 to TRBJ2-6, with TRBD1 matching 8 bases. This CDR3 has 20 residues. Germline lookup yields CDR1 SGHTA and CDR2 FQGTGA. The V and J ends lost 5 bases and 2 bases, in that order; junction bases with no gene match: 17. This chain's CDR3 is CASSPVPRTGSLAGANVLTF. The CDR3 bases are TGTGCCAGCAGCCCGGTGCCAAGGACAGGGAGTTTGGCTGGGGCCAACGTCCTGACTTTC.

In its sample, this clone was seen once. The chain links TRBV30 to TRBJ2-1; D unclear. Germline V gene data show CDR1 as GTSNPN and CDR2 as SVGIG (reference sequence). The CDR3 spans 13 residues. The V gene lost 1 base and the J gene lost 6 bases, with 10 bases spanning the gap. CDR3 in amino acids: CAWSAPVSNEQFF. The CDR3, as DNA: TGTGCCTGGAGTGCTCCGGTTAGCAATGAGCAGTTCTTC.

This rearrangement joins TRBV5-4 to TRBJ2-2; 8 nucleotides align to TRBD1. This CDR3 is built from 16 residues. V shed 0 bases and J 1 base; nucleotides not matched to a gene: 2. Looked up from germline, CDR1 is SGHNT and CDR2 is YYREEE (reference sequence). The CDR3 DNA reads as TGTGCCAGCAGCTTGGGACAGGGGAAGAACACCGGGGAGCTGTTTTTT. This gives the protein CASSLGQGKNTGELFF.

The gene calls are TRBV18 and TRBJ1-1; 8 bases agree with TRBD1. The CDR3 is made up of 15 amino acids. The germline CDR1 and CDR2 sequences are KGHSH and LQKENI. Trimming took 3 bases from V and 1 from J; bases not matched to a gene: 4. CDR3 nucleotides: TGTGCCAGCTCACCGGGACAGGAGGGGAACACTGAAGCTTTCTTT. Its translation is CASSPGQEGNTEAFF.

The rearrangement joins TRBV28 to TRBJ1-1; 10 positions match TRBD1. The CDR3 is 15 amino acids. CDR1 and CDR2 (germline): MDHEN, SYDVKM. J gave up 3 bases and V 5 bases, and 6 bases lay outside the gene matches. The CDR3 nucleotides read TGTGCCAGCAGTCCAAGGACAGGGGGGTACACTGAAGCTTTCTTT. This gives the protein CASSPRTGGYTEAFF.

The chain carries TRBV10-1 and TRBJ1-3, with unresolved D. Germline values: CDR1 WNHNN, CDR2 SYGVQD (reference sequence). The CDR3 is 14 amino acids. Trimming left V 4 bases short and J 0 bases short, with 7 bases between. In DNA, the CDR3 is TGCGCCAGCAGTGGCGGAAGCTCTGGAAACACCATATATTTT. Amino acid sequence: CASSGGSSGNTIYF.

The chain couples TRBV5-4 to TRBJ2-5; 7 bases are a match to TRBD1. Germline V gives CDR1 SGHNT, CDR2 YYREEE (reference sequence). The ends lost 3 bases at V and 2 bases at J; junction bases unmatched: 7. The CDR3 spans 15 residues. The DNA for the CDR3 is TGTGCCAGCAGCTGGGGGACAGAGGCTCAAGAGACCCAGTACTTC. It is translated as CASSWGTEAQETQYF.

This chain joins TRBV3-1 (or the pseudogene TRBV3-2) and TRBJ1-1; no definite D call. This CDR3 is 15 amino acids long. The V gene lost 1 base and the J gene lost 1 base, with 10 bases spanning the gap. Germline V lookup: CDR1 LGHDT, CDR2 YNNKEL (reference sequence). The CDR3 coding sequence is TGTGCCAGCAGCCAAGCCAAAAACACGAACACTGAAGCTTTCTTT. This codes for CASSQAKNTNTEAFF.

The chain carries TRBV28 and TRBJ2-6; 7 bases match TRBD1. The CDR3 has 15 amino acids. With 6 bases clipped from V and 2 bases from J, the junction kept 4 bases outside the gene matches. Germline CDR1 reads MDHEN; CDR2 reads SYDVKM. CDR3 sequence: CASRLQGAGANVLTF. The CDR3 nucleotides are TGTGCCAGCAGGCTCCAGGGGGCTGGGGCCAACGTCCTGACTTTC.

The chain is built from TRBV6-5 and TRBJ1-1, with a possible D match to TRBD1 (6 bases). The CDR3 spans 15 residues. Germline V lookup: CDR1 MNHEY, CDR2 SVGAGI. The V gene lost 2 bases and the J gene lost 4 bases, with 14 bases spanning the gap. CDR3 nucleotides: TGTGCCAGCAGTTACGCCAGGGGTAGGGGCACTGAAGCTTTCTTT. Translating gives CASSYARGRGTEAFF.

This chain joins TRBV5-1 and TRBJ1-1; 9 bases match TRBD1. Losses at the gene ends were 3 bases for V and 11 bases for J; bases not matched to a gene: 14. CDR3 length: 15 residues. CDR1 and CDR2 from the germline V gene are SGHRS and YFSETQ. CDR3 residues: CASSSAGTGKSDAFF. The CDR3 coding sequence is TGCGCCAGCAGCTCCGCCGGGACAGGGAAGTCGGATGCTTTCTTT.